The next 24 T cell receptor beta chains were all read from a single sample in a study of vaccination effects on CD4 cells after COVID-19. Their cognate antigens are unknown. Viral peptide pool expansion of antigen-specific CD4+ T cells preceded sequencing in the ViraFEST assay. Scientists isolated CD4+ T cells after a roughly 10-day culture period ended. Convalescent patients had PCR-confirmed SARS-CoV-2 infection between March and December 2020. Assay used: immunoSEQ multiplex PCR; TCRdb lists only in-frame clones, some missing. This table has about 24,000 clones, roughly four fifths appearing once. The sample here was CD4+ T cells from PBMCs cultured with SARS-CoV-2 spike peptides, taken before COVID-19 vaccination. All receptors derive from a human donor who had a prior SARS-CoV-2 infection.

V gene TRBV5-4 combines with J gene TRBJ2-3, with 13 bases that match TRBD2. The CDR3 covers 18 residues. Germline loops: CDR1 SGHNT, CDR2 YYREEE (reference sequence). The trim removed 4 bases at V and 0 bases at J, leaving 8 bases unmatched. CDR3 protein: CASSAGLAGVTSTDTQYF. The CDR3 DNA reads TGTGCCAGCAGCGCAGGACTAGCGGGGGTCACTAGCACAGATACGCAGTATTTT. Together with reference TRBV5-4 and TRBJ2-3, the CDR3 gives the full variable domain: ETGVTQSPTHLIKTRGQQVTLRCSSQSGHNTVSWYQQALGQGPQFIFQYYREEENGRGNFPPRFSGLQFPNYSSELNVNALELDDSALYLCASSAGLAGVTSTDTQYFGPGTRLTVL.

This clone has just a few counts. The chain is built from TRBV21-1 and TRBJ2-7; the D segment call TRBD1 is taken from the table without a DNA check. TRBV21-1 is a pseudogene. This CDR3 contains 15 residues. The CDR3 loop is CASSNRDRATYEQYF. The CDR3 nucleotides read TGTGCCAGCAGCAACCGGGACAGGGCCACCTACGAGCAGTACTTC.

V usage is TRBV11-3 and J usage is TRBJ2-5; tentative D call: TRBD1 (6 bases). V was cut by 5 bases and J by 4 bases, with 14 bases left in between. The CDR3 runs to 14 residues. Germline assignment: CDR1 SGHNT and CDR2 YENEEA. The CDR3, as DNA: TGTGCCAGCAGCGTAACAGGGTTAGGAGAGACCCAGTACTTC. Translated, it gives CASSVTGLGETQYF.

The CDR3 DNA reads as TGTGCCACCAGTGATTCCAGCCTGGACTGGAGCTCCTATAATTCACCCCTCCACTTT. Translation gives CATSDSSLDWSSYNSPLHF. V is TRBV24-1 and J is TRBJ1-6; no reliable D call. The V gene lost 2 bases and the J gene lost 0 bases, with 16 bases spanning the gap. This CDR3 comprises 19 residues. The germline gives CDR1 KGHDR, CDR2 SFDVKD.

This clone was seen only a few times. The chain employs TRBV19 and TRBJ2-5; D perhaps matches TRBD2 (5 bases). Trimming stripped 3 bases from V and 5 bases from J, with 28 bases between. The CDR3 contains 19 residues. CDR1 LNHDA and CDR2 SQIVND come from the germline V gene (reference sequence). CDR3 sequence reads: CASSIGSSSRPPFLETQYF. The CDR3 DNA sequence: TGTGCCAGTAGTATTGGGAGTAGCTCACGCCCCCCCTTCTTGGAGACCCAGTACTTC.

This chain links TRBV7-9 with TRBJ2-3; unclear D gene. The CDR3 consists of 14 residues. The germline V gene has CDR1 SEHNR and CDR2 FQNEAQ (reference sequence). Deletions cut 2 bases from V and 2 bases from J, with 8 bases between. In DNA form, the CDR3 reads TGTGCCAGCAGCTTATTTCAGTCCACAGATACGCAGTATTTT. It codes for CASSLFQSTDTQYF. Full variable domain (missing parts from reference TRBV7-9 and TRBJ2-3): DTGVSQNPRHKITKRGQNVTFRCDPISEHNRLYWYRQTLGQGPEFLTYFQNEAQLEKSRLLSDRFSAERPKGSFSTLEIQRTEQGDSAMYLCASSLFQSTDTQYFGPGTRLTVL.

The chain employs TRBV5-1 and TRBJ2-7, with TRBD1 matching over 7 bases. V dropped 0 bases and J dropped 4; count of bases not matched to a gene: 7. The CDR3 spans 15 residues. The V gene's germline CDR1 is SGHRS and CDR2 YFSETQ. The CDR3 bases are TGCGCCAGCAGCTTGGGTTCAGGGGGTACGTACGAGCAGTACTTC. Its translation is CASSLGSGGTYEQYF.

V usage is TRBV5-4 and J usage is TRBJ2-3; tentatively, D is TRBD1 (6 bases). Between the trimmed V and J ends, which lost 0 bases and 4 bases, there was a span of 9 bases. Germline V lookup: CDR1 SGHNT, CDR2 YYREEE (reference sequence). The CDR3 loop spans 14 amino acids. DNA of the CDR3: TGTGCCAGCAGCTTGGAGCAGGGGTCAGATACGCAGTATTTT. It encodes CASSLEQGSDTQYF.

V is TRBV5-4 and J is TRBJ1-2; D might be TRBD1 (5 bases). Germline V gene lookup returns CDR1 SGHNT and CDR2 YYREEE (reference sequence). The CDR3 spans 15 residues. Trimming took 5 bases from V and 4 from J, leaving 18 bases between them. The CDR3, as DNA: TGTGCCAGCAGTCGAGACCCCAGGGTGGGCTATGGCTACACCTTC. This codes for CASSRDPRVGYGYTF.

This chain connects TRBV24-1 to TRBJ2-1, with 11 bases identical to TRBD2. Per the germline V gene, CDR1 is KGHDR and CDR2 is SFDVKD. With 4 bases clipped from V and 7 bases from J, the junction kept 11 bases outside the gene matches. This CDR3 has 17 residues. The CDR3 spells CATSDLGASGRSNEQFF. CDR3 sequence (DNA): TGTGCCACCAGTGACTTGGGGGCTAGCGGGAGGTCGAATGAGCAGTTCTTC.

This chain connects TRBV5-5 to TRBJ1-2; D gene uncertain. The ends were cut back, 0 bases at V and 9 bases at J, with 18 bases in the middle. CDR1 is SGHKS, CDR2 YYEKEE, per germline (reference sequence). CDR3 length equals 15 residues. The CDR3 DNA sequence: TGTGCCAGCAGCTTGGCCAGCGGTTCAGCATACAGCTACACCTTC. Translating gives CASSLASGSAYSYTF.

The chain joins TRBV30 to TRBJ1-2; unclear D gene. There are 14 residues in the CDR3. V was cut by 4 bases and J by 4 bases, with 16 bases left in between. Germline V gene sequence: CDR1 GTSNPN, CDR2 SVGIG (reference sequence). CDR3 in amino acids: CAWTSRPAFYGYTF. DNA for the CDR3: TGTGCCTGGACTTCTCGGCCGGCCTTCTATGGCTACACCTTC.

The rearrangement links TRBV5-4 to TRBJ1-5; a possible D gene is TRBD1 (6 bases). V lost 4 bases to trimming and J lost 5 bases, with 16 bases between them. This CDR3 region has 15 residues. The germline V gene has CDR1 SGHNT and CDR2 YYREEE (reference sequence). The CDR3 loop is CASSRGGSGDQPQHF. For the CDR3, the DNA is TGTGCCAGCAGCCGAGGGGGGTCGGGGGATCAGCCCCAGCATTTT. The full variable domain, with the rest looked up from reference TRBV5-4 and TRBJ1-5, is ETGVTQSPTHLIKTRGQQVTLRCSSQSGHNTVSWYQQALGQGPQFIFQYYREEENGRGNFPPRFSGLQFPNYSSELNVNALELDDSALYLCASSRGGSGDQPQHFGDGTRLSIL.

This chain's CDR3 is CASSQDSQSYGYTF. Here the CDR3 DNA reads TGTGCCAGCAGCCAAGATTCGCAGTCCTATGGCTACACCTTC. The genes are TRBV4-2 and TRBJ1-2, with unresolved D. The V end was cut by 0 bases, the J end by 4 bases, with 9 bases between. CDR1 and CDR2 (germline): LGHNA, YNFKEQ. The CDR3 loop spans 14 amino acids.

The rearrangement links TRBV18 to TRBJ2-1; TRBD1 might be the D (5 bases). The ends were cut back, 3 bases at V and 6 bases at J, with 12 bases in the middle. Germline CDR1 is KGHSH and CDR2 is LQKENI. The CDR3 length is 14 residues. CDR3 sequence reads: CASSPGLRANEQFF. DNA for the CDR3: TGTGCCAGCTCACCGGGGCTTAGGGCCAATGAGCAGTTCTTC.

The chain couples TRBV5-1 to TRBJ2-2; 8 bases fit TRBD1. The trim removed 4 bases at V and 6 bases at J, leaving 11 bases unmatched. The germline gives CDR1 SGHRS, CDR2 YFSETQ. The CDR3 has 16 amino acids. Here the CDR3 DNA reads TGCGCCAGCAGCCGTACCGGACAGGGCTTGGCCGGGGAGCTGTTTTTT. The encoded protein is CASSRTGQGLAGELFF.

The rearrangement links TRBV7-3 to TRBJ2-2, with 9 positions matching TRBD2. Trimming took 5 bases from V and 6 from J; bases not matched to a gene: 7. The CDR3 is 15 amino acids. The germline CDR1 and CDR2 sequences are SGHTA and FQGTGA. The CDR3 reads CASSPGLAGSGELFF. CDR3 in DNA: TGTGCCAGCAGCCCGGGACTAGCTGGTTCCGGGGAGCTGTTTTTT.

The V gene is TRBV4-2, the J gene TRBJ1-2; no definite D call. From germline, CDR1 is LGHNA and CDR2 YNFKEQ. The CDR3 totals 16 residues. V dropped 4 bases and J dropped 4 bases, with 19 bases sitting between them. The CDR3 DNA reads as TGTGCCAGCAGCCGCGGAACGGGTCTCGCTGGCTATGGCTACACCTTC. This codes for CASSRGTGLAGYGYTF.

The chain carries TRBV7-2 and TRBJ2-5; 7 positions agree with TRBD1. The germline CDR1 and CDR2 sequences are SGHTA and FQGNSA. V lost 2 bases and J lost 3; bases outside the gene matches: 6. The CDR3 is made up of 15 amino acids. The CDR3 sequence: CASSLNKGAEETQYF. Here the CDR3 DNA reads TGTGCCAGCAGCTTAAATAAGGGGGCGGAAGAGACCCAGTACTTC.

The J gene is TRBJ1-2, the V gene TRBV7-2, with D possibly matching TRBD1 (5 bases). Trimming cost V 5 bases and J 0 bases, with 16 bases left between them. Germline V gives CDR1 SGHTA, CDR2 FQGNSA. This CDR3 comprises 16 residues. The DNA of the CDR3 is TGTGCCAGCAGCCCGGGGGGAGCTCTTACTAACTATGGCTACACCTTC. As protein: CASSPGGALTNYGYTF. Combining the CDR3 with reference TRBV7-2 and TRBJ1-2 gives the whole variable domain GAGVSQSPSNKVTEKGKDVELRCDPISGHTALYWYRQSLGQGLEFLIYFQGNSAPDKSGLPSDRFSAERTGGSVSTLTIQRTQQEDSAVYLCASSPGGALTNYGYTFGSGTRLTVV.

The chain links TRBV29-1 to TRBJ1-5; TRBD1 matches at 10 bases. Trimming removed 8 bases from V and 5 bases from J; junction bases left unmatched: 12. There are 15 residues in the CDR3. CDR1 and CDR2 from the germline V gene are SQVTM and ANQGSEA. This CDR3 is CSFTRTGGSDQPQHF. In DNA, the CDR3 is TGCAGCTTCACTCGGACAGGGGGTTCGGATCAGCCCCAGCATTTT.

This clone was counted a single time. Other DNA variants within this sample encode the same CDR3. This chain joins TRBV5-6 and TRBJ2-1; a weak D match, TRBD1 (5 bases). Germline V CDR1 and CDR2: SGHDT, YYEEEE. This CDR3 comprises 16 residues. Trimming shortened V by 1 base and J by 3 bases, and 14 bases separated the two germline ends. The CDR3: CASSLTGANLYNEQFF. The CDR3, as DNA: TGTGCCAGCAGCTTGACAGGAGCTAATCTCTACAATGAGCAGTTCTTC. The variable domain in full, completed from reference TRBV5-6 and TRBJ2-1, reads DAGVTQSPTHLIKTRGQQVTLRCSPKSGHDTVSWYQQALGQGPQFIFQYYEEEERQRGNFPDRFSGHQFPNYSSELNVNALLLGDSALYLCASSLTGANLYNEQFFGPGTRLTVL.

The chain has TRBV7-4 and TRBJ2-5, with TRBD2 identical over 10 bases. The germline V gene encodes CDR1 SGHVT and CDR2 SQSDAQ. The length of the CDR3 is 11 residues. The CDR3 nucleotides are TGTCTTAGCGGGGGGCGAGAGACCCAGTACTTC. It translates to CLSGGRETQYF.

The chain combines TRBV25-1 with TRBJ2-7, with D possibly being TRBD1 (6 bases). Germline V gene lookup returns CDR1 MGHDK and CDR2 SYGVNS. V lost 2 bases and J lost 2, with 16 bases in between. The CDR3 spans 16 residues. The CDR3 spells CASSEVVAGATYEQYF. In nucleotides, the CDR3 is TGTGCCAGCAGTGAAGTAGTAGCAGGGGCGACCTACGAGCAGTACTTC.